The rows below give T cell receptor beta chains drawn from one sample of a study of blood T cell repertoires in COVID-19. The assay was immunoSEQ multiplex PCR, and TCRdb's table has in-frame clones only and misses some. Here the sample spans a few hundred thousand clones, approximately 87% being singletons. The sample was peripheral blood. These receptor sequences come from a woman in her forties or fifties with acute or convalescent COVID-19. Both conserved end residues are trimmed from each CDR3.

V gene	J gene	CDR3 length	CDR3 protein
TRBV28	TRBJ2-1	10	ASSSVARSQF
TRBV4-1	TRBJ2-5	13	ASSQGLAGGETQY
TRBV4-3	TRBJ2-7	13	ASSQDRIGPYEQY
TRBV15	TRBJ1-4	11	ATSRDGAGQVF
TRBV4-1	TRBJ2-1	13	ASSQVGLATHEQF
TRBV7-2	TRBJ2-2	13	ASSLQVLNTGELF
TRBV4-1	TRBJ1-2	13	ASSQGRRANYGYT
TRBV3-1/TRBV3-2	TRBJ1-4	10	ASSQGQGKLF
TRBV10-3	TRBJ2-2	13	AISGGFEDTGELF
TRBV6-6	TRBJ2-1	14	ASSYSRASGSLEQF
TRBV7-6	TRBJ2-1	14	ASSLSGGAGYNEQF
TRBV14	TRBJ2-1	11	ASSQAAGDEQF
TRBV7-6	TRBJ1-5	13	ASSLEQGGNQPQH
TRBV29-1	TRBJ1-2	13	SVEQGSLTNYGYT
TRBV5-4	TRBJ1-2	15	ASSREGQGEFRYGYT
TRBV9	TRBJ2-3	12	ASRGLAGVDTQY
TRBV30	TRBJ1-4	12	ACIAGRTNEKLF
TRBV25-1	TRBJ2-5	9	ASGHSETQY
TRBV28	TRBJ1-6	14	ASSETGRLDNSPLH
TRBV7-2	TRBJ2-7	10	ASSSPLGEQY
TRBV7-9	TRBJ2-1	14	ASSWRGKRGDNEQF
TRBV19	TRBJ2-7	12	ASSTNSEASEQY
TRBV29-1	TRBJ1-3	12	SVEDLAGKAPIY
TRBV5-1	TRBJ2-7	14	ASSSMLGGRTYEQY
TRBV10-3	TRBJ2-1	13	AISDLGRGDNEQF
TRBV19	TRBJ2-1	12	ASRLLSRGNEQF
TRBV19	TRBJ2-1	12	ASSWGQAYNEQF
TRBV5-1	TRBJ1-3	14	ASSLQGASSGNTIY
TRBV30	TRBJ2-1	10	AWSVLYNEQF
TRBV29-1	TRBJ1-5	11	SVAGNSNQPQH